Listed here is a single T cell receptor (beta chain). Unique molecular identifiers featured in how the TCRbeta library was prepared. TCRdb used MiXCR to reprocess the PCR reads, holding one entry per CDR3 protein. The sample records roughly 500,000 distinct CDR3 sequences, about a sixth being singletons. V was pared by 5 bases and J by 5 bases, with 12 bases between. The CDR3 is 13 amino acids. The data were taken from a study of T-cell reconstitution after alpha-beta-depleted transplantation in children. The receptor was derived from a human donor who donated a stem cell graft to a child with acute lymphoblastic leukemia. V and J are TRBV12-3 or TRBV12-4 and TRBJ1-1; tentative D call: TRBD1 (6 bases). Sequencing was performed on PBMCs from the stem cell graft donor, taken from the stem cell graft. For the CDR3, the DNA is TGTGCCAGCAGTCCCCGGACAGAGACTGAAGCTTTCTTT. This gives the protein CASSPRTETEAFF.